The 14 T cell receptor beta chains in this list originate from one sample, sequenced in a study of blood T cell repertoires in COVID-19. Here immunoSEQ multiplex PCR was the method, and the copy in TCRdb shows in-frame clones only, minus some. Among about 120,000 clones listed, 90% were seen once. Sequencing input: peripheral blood. The receptors were sampled from a human donor with active COVID-19. The donor label of this sample is uncertain.

This chain joins TRBV3-1 (or the pseudogene TRBV3-2) and TRBJ2-7, with unresolved D. V shed 0 bases and J shed 4 bases, with 4 bases lying between them. The CDR3 sequence is 12 residues long. Per germline, CDR1 LGHDT and CDR2 YNNKEL (reference sequence). CDR3 in DNA: TGTGCCAGCAGCCAAGATATATACGAGCAGTACTTC. Its protein is CASSQDIYEQYF.

This clone occurred a few times. The chain links TRBV7-2 to TRBJ2-3; TRBD1 aligns across 10 bases. This CDR3 has 15 amino acids. Trimming removed 4 bases from V and 5 bases from J; junction bases left unmatched: 6. Germline V lookup: CDR1 SGHTA, CDR2 FQGNSA. CDR3 in DNA: TGTGCCAGCAGCTCTTGGACAGGGGGGGTAGATACGCAGTATTTT. This codes for CASSSWTGGVDTQYF.

This rearrangement joins TRBV10-3 to TRBJ2-5, with D perhaps matching TRBD2 (5 bases). Trimming cost V 6 bases and J 7 bases, with 12 bases left between them. The CDR3 is 12 residues long. CDR1 and CDR2 (germline): ENHRY, SYGVKD. CDR3 nucleotides: TGTGCCATCAGCAGCCCGGGAACGACCCAGTACTTC. This encodes CAISSPGTTQYF.

This clone was picked up one time. This chain uses TRBV7-9 with TRBJ2-3; 7 bases line up with TRBD1. The germline V gene has CDR1 SEHNR and CDR2 FQNEAQ (reference sequence). The CDR3 has 17 amino acids. The V gene end was trimmed by 5 bases and the J gene end by 3 bases; junction bases not matched to a gene: 14. The CDR3 sequence: CASSPPFETTGTDTQYF. The CDR3 coding sequence is TGTGCCAGCAGCCCCCCCTTTGAGACGACAGGGACAGATACGCAGTATTTT.

In nucleotides, the CDR3 is TGTGCCAGCAGCTTGGAAGGTACCAGGGGGAAAAACATTCAGTACTTC. It encodes CASSLEGTRGKNIQYF. The V gene is TRBV5-4, the J gene TRBJ2-4, with 7 bases that match TRBD1. The length of the CDR3 is 16 residues. The V gene's germline CDR1 is SGHNT and CDR2 YYREEE (reference sequence). The ends lost 0 bases at V and 4 bases at J; junction bases unmatched: 7. The whole variable domain, filled in from reference TRBV5-4 and TRBJ2-4, reads ETGVTQSPTHLIKTRGQQVTLRCSSQSGHNTVSWYQQALGQGPQFIFQYYREEENGRGNFPPRFSGLQFPNYSSELNVNALELDDSALYLCASSLEGTRGKNIQYFGAGTRLSVL.

The chain recombines TRBV5-1 with TRBJ1-2, with D perhaps matching TRBD1 (5 bases). In germline, CDR1 is SGHRS, CDR2 YFSETQ. V was cut by 5 bases and J by 4 bases, with 15 bases left in between. This CDR3 region has 14 residues. The CDR3 reads CASRQTDFGYGYTF. The CDR3 DNA is TGCGCCAGCAGACAGACAGATTTCGGCTATGGCTACACCTTC. The full variable domain, rest sourced from reference TRBV5-1 and TRBJ1-2, is KAGVTQTPRYLIKTRGQQVTLSCSPISGHRSVSWYQQTPGQGLQFLFEYFSETQRNKGNFPGRFSGRQFSNSRSEMNVSTLELGDSALYLCASRQTDFGYGYTFGSGTRLTVV.

J is TRBJ1-4 and V is TRBV7-8; possibly TRBD1 for D (6 bases). The germline V gene has CDR1 SGHVS and CDR2 FQNEAQ. CDR3 length equals 16 residues. The V end was cut by 4 bases, the J end by 0 bases, with 12 bases between. CDR3 nucleotides: TGTGCCAGCAGCTCACTCCGACAGGCAACTAATGAAAAACTGTTTTTT. The encoded protein is CASSSLRQATNEKLFF.

In DNA form, the CDR3 reads TGTGCCAGCAGCCAAGGCACTTGGGCTTACACCGGGGAGCTGTTTTTT. Translated: CASSQGTWAYTGELFF. The chain employs TRBV3-1 (or the pseudogene TRBV3-2) and TRBJ2-2, with unresolved D. CDR3 length: 16 residues. Germline V gene sequence: CDR1 LGHDT, CDR2 YNNKEL (reference sequence). V lost 1 base and J lost 3, with 12 bases in between.

The rearrangement joins TRBV6-5 to TRBJ2-1; D perhaps matches TRBD2 (6 bases). Trimming took 3 bases from V and 1 from J, leaving 13 bases between them. Germline CDR1 MNHEY, CDR2 SVGAGI. This CDR3 spans 16 amino acids. CDR3 sequence (DNA): TGTGCCAGCAGTTATGGGGCGGCGGGGTCCTACAATGAGCAGTTCTTC. This codes for CASSYGAAGSYNEQFF.

This clone was picked up a small number of times. The chain combines TRBV28 with TRBJ1-5; tentatively, D is TRBD1 (6 bases). The CDR3 has 16 amino acids. Germline V gene lookup returns CDR1 MDHEN and CDR2 SYDVKM. The V gene lost 3 bases and the J gene lost 2 bases, with 14 bases spanning the gap. CDR3 amino acids: CASSFLQGMGNQPQHF. The CDR3 DNA follows: TGTGCCAGCAGTTTTTTGCAGGGGATGGGCAATCAGCCCCAGCATTTT.

The count of this clone is one. The chain carries TRBV29-1 and TRBJ1-2, with 9 positions matching TRBD1. The CDR3 is made up of 12 amino acids. Germline assignment: CDR1 SQVTM and CDR2 ANQGSEA. Unmatched junction bases numbered 7, after V lost 6 bases and J lost 8 bases. The CDR3 sequence: CSVDRGARGYTF. CDR3 sequence (DNA): TGCAGCGTCGACAGGGGGGCTAGGGGCTACACCTTC. The full variable domain, its missing parts supplied by reference TRBV29-1 and TRBJ1-2, is SAVISQKPSRDICQRGTSLTIQCQVDSQVTMMFWYRQQPGQSLTLIATANQGSEATYESGFVIDKFPISRPNLTFSTLTVSNMSPEDSSIYLCSVDRGARGYTFGSGTRLTVV.

This clone was counted a few times. The V call is TRBV12-5, the J call TRBJ2-6; 11 positions agree with TRBD2. Unmatched junction bases numbered 9, after V lost 0 bases and J lost 2 bases. Germline CDR1 reads LGHNT; CDR2 reads FRNRAP. The CDR3 totals 20 residues. CDR3 nucleotide sequence: TGTGCTAGTGGTTTGGTATTGGGACTAGCGGTTTTCGCTGGGGCCAACGTCCTGACTTTC. As protein: CASGLVLGLAVFAGANVLTF.

The rearrangement joins TRBV5-1 to TRBJ2-1; 7 bases map to TRBD1. Germline CDR1 and CDR2: SGHRS and YFSETQ. CDR3 length: 13 amino acids. Germline trimming cut 4 bases from V and 5 bases from J; bases unmatched to any gene: 3. CDR3 DNA sequence: TGCGCCAGCAGCCCGGGACAGCACAATGAGCAGTTCTTC. It yields the protein CASSPGQHNEQFF.

This chain joins TRBV5-1 and TRBJ1-1, with D perhaps TRBD1 (6 bases). The ends were cut back, 3 bases at V and 4 bases at J, with 10 bases in the middle. Germline V gene data show CDR1 as SGHRS and CDR2 as YFSETQ. The CDR3 is 13 residues long. DNA for the CDR3: TGCGCCAGCAGCTCACAGGGCGGCACTGAAGCTTTCTTT. It translates to CASSSQGGTEAFF.